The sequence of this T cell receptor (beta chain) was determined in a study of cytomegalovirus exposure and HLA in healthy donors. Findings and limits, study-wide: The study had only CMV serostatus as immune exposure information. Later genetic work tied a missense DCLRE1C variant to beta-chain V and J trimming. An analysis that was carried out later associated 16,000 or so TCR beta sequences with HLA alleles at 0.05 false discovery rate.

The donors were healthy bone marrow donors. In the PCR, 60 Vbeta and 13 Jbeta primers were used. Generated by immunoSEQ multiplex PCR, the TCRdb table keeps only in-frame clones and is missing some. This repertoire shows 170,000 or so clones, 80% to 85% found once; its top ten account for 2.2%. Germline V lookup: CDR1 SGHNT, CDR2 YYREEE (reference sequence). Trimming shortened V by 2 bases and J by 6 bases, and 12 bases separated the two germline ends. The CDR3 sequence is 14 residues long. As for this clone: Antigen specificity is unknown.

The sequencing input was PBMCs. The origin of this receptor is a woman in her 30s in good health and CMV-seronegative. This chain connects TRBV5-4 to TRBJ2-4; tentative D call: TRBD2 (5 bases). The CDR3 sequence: CASSFEGLVNIQYF. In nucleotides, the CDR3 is TGTGCCAGCAGCTTCGAGGGTCTAGTAAACATTCAGTACTTC.